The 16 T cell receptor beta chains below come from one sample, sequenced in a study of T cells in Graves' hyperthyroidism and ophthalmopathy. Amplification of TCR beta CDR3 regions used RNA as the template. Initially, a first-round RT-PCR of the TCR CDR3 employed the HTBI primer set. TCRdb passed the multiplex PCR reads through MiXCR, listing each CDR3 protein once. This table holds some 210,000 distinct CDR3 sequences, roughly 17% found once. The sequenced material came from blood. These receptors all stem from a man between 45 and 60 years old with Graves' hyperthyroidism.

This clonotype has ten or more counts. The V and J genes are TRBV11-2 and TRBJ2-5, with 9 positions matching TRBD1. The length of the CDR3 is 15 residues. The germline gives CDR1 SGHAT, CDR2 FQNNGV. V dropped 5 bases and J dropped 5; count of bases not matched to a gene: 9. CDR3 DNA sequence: TGTGCCAGCAGCCCCCGGGGGACAGGGTTGGAGACCCAGTACTTC. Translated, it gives CASSPRGTGLETQYF.

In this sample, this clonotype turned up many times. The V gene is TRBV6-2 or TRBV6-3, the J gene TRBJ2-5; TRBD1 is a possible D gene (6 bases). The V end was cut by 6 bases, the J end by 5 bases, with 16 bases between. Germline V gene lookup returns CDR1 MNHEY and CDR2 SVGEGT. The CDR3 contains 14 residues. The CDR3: CASSRGGGEETQYF. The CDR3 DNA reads TGTGCCAGCAGCAGAGGGGGTGGAGAGGAGACCCAGTACTTC.

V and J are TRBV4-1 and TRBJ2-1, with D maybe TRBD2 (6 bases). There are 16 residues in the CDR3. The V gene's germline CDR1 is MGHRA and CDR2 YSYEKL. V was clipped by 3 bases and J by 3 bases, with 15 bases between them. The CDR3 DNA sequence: TGCGCCAGCAGCCAGCCCCGGGAGCGGTTCTACAATGAGCAGTTCTTC. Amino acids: CASSQPRERFYNEQFF.

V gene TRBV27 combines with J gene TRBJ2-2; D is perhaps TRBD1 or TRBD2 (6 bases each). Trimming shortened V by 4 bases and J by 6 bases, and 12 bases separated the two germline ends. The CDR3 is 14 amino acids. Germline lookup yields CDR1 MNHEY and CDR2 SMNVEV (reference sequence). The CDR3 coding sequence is TGTGCCAGCAGTTCTTACAGGGAGGCCGGGGAGCTGTTTTTT. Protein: CASSSYREAGELFF.

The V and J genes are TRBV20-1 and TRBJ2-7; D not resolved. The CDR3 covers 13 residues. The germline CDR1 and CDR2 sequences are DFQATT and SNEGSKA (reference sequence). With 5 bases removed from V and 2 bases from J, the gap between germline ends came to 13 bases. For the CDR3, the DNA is TGCAGTGCTTTTGACCCGGAGACCTACGAGCAGTACTTC. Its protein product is CSAFDPETYEQYF.

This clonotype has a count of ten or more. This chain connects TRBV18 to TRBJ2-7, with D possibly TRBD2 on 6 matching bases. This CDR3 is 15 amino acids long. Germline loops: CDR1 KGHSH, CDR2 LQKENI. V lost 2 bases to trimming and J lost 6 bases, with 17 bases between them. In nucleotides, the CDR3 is TGTGCCAGCTCACCAAGCGGAGAAGCGGGCACCGAGCAGTACTTC. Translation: CASSPSGEAGTEQYF.

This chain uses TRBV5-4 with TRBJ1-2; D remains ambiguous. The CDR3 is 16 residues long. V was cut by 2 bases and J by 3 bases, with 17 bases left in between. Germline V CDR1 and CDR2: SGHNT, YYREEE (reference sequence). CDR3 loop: CASSFGIQTGDYGYTF. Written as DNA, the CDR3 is TGTGCCAGCAGCTTCGGAATTCAGACCGGCGACTATGGCTACACCTTC.

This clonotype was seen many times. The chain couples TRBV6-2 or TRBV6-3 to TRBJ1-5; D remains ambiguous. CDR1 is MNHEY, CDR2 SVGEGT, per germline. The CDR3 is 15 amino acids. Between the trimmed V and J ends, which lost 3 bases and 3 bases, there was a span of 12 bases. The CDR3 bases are TGTGCCAGCAGTTATCCCGGGCCCGACAATCAGCCCCAGCATTTT. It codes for CASSYPGPDNQPQHF.

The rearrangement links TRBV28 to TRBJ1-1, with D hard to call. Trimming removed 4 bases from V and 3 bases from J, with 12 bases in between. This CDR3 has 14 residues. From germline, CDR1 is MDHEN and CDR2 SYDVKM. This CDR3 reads CASSSDGGHTEAFF. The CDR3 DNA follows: TGTGCCAGCAGTTCGGACGGCGGGCACACTGAAGCTTTCTTT. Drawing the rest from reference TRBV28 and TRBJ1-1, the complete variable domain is DVKVTQSSRYLVKRTGEKVFLECVQDMDHENMFWYRQDPGLGLRLIYFSYDVKMKEKGDIPEGYSVSREKKERFSLILESASTNQTSMYLCASSSDGGHTEAFFGQGTRLTVV.

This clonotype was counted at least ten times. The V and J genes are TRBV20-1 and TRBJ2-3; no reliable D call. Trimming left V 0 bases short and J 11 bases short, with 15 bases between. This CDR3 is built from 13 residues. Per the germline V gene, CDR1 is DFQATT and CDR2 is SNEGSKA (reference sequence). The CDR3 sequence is CSARDSYAEKQYF. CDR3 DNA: TGCAGTGCTAGAGACAGCTACGCAGAGAAGCAGTATTTT.

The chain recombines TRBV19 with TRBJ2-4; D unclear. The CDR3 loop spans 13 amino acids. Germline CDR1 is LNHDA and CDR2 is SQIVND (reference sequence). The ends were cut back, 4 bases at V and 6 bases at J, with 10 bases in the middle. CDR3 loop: CASSTEPRNIQYF. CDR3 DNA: TGTGCCAGTAGTACGGAACCCAGAAACATTCAGTACTTC. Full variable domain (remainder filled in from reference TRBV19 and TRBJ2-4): DGGITQSPKYLFRKEGQNVTLSCEQNLNHDAMYWYRQDPGQGLRLIYYSQIVNDFQKGDIAEGYSVSREKKESFPLTVTSAQKNPTAFYLCASSTEPRNIQYFGAGTRLSVL.

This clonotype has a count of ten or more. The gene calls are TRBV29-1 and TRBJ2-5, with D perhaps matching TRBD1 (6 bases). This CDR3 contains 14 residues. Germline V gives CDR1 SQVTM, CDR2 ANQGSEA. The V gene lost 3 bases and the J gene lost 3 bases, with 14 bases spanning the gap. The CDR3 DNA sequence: TGCAGCGTTGAGGAAGGGGGTGCCGAAGAGACCCAGTACTTC. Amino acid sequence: CSVEEGGAEETQYF.

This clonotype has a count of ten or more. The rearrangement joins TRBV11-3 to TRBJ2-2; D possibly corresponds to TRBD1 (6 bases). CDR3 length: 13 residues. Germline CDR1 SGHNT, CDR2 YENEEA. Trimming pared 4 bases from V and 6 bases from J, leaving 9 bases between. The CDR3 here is CASSSQGSGELFF. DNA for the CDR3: TGTGCCAGCAGCTCGCAGGGGTCCGGGGAGCTGTTTTTT.

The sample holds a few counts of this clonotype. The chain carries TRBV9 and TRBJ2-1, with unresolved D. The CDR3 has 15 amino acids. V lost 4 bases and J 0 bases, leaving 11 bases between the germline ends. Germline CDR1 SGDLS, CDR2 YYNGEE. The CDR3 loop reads CASSFTESSYNEQFF. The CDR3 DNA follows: TGTGCCAGCAGCTTTACTGAAAGCTCCTACAATGAGCAGTTCTTC.

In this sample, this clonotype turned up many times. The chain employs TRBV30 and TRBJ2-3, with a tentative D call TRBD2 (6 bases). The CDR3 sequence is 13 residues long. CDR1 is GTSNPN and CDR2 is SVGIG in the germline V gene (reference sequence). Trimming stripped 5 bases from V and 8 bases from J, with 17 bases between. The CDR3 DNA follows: TGTGCCTGGGCCCCGGGGATGGAGGGTACGCAGTATTTT. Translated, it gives CAWAPGMEGTQYF.

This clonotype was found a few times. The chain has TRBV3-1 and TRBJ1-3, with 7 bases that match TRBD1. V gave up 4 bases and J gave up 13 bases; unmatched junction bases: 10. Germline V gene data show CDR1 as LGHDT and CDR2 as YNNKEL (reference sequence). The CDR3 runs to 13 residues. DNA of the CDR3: TGTGCCAGCAGCCCAACAGGGGACTTGCAAATATATTTT. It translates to CASSPTGDLQIYF.